The source of this T cell receptor beta chain is a study of T cell changes during pregnancy in multiple sclerosis. Assay used: immunoSEQ multiplex PCR; TCRdb lists only in-frame clones, some missing. The sample shows 64,000 or so clones, about 96% of them seen only once. This TCR derives from a female donor with multiple sclerosis, enrolled in a pregnancy study. The source material was CD8+ T cells from peripheral blood mononuclear cells, sampled after pregnancy.

CDR3 residues: CASGAGDEKLFF. CDR3 bases: TGTGCCAGCGGCGCGGGGGATGAAAAACTGTTTTTT. The chain employs TRBV2 and TRBJ1-4; TRBD1 is a possible D gene (5 bases). Germline CDR1 and CDR2: SNHLY and FYNNEI. The V end lost 8 bases, the J end lost 6 bases, and 10 bases lay between the germline ends. This CDR3 region has 12 residues. Using reference TRBV2 and TRBJ1-4 for the parts outside the CDR3, the full variable domain is EPEVTQTPSHQVTQMGQEVILRCVPISNHLYFYWYRQILGQKVEFLVSFYNNEISEKSEIFDDQFSVERPDGSNFTLKIRSTKLEDSAMYFCASGAGDEKLFFGSGTQLSVL.